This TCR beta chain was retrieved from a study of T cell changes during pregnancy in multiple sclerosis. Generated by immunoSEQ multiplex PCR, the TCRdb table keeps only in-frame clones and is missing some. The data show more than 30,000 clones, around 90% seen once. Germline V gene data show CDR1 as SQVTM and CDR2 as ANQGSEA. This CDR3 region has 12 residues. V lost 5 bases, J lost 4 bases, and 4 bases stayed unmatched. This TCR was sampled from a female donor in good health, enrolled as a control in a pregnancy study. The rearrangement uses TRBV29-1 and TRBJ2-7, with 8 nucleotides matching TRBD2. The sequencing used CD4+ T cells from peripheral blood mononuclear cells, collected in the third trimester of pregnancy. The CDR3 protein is CSVKTSEYEQYF. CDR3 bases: TGCAGCGTTAAGACTAGCGAGTACGAGCAGTACTTC.